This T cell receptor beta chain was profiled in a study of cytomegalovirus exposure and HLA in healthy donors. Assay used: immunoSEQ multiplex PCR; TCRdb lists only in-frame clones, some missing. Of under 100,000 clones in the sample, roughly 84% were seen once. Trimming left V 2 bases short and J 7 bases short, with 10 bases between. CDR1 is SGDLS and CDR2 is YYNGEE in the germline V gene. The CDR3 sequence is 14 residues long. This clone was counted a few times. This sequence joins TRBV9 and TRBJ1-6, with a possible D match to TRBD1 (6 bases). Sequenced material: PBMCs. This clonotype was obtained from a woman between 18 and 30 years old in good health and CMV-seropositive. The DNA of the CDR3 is TGTGCCAGCAGCGTTTCAGGGGACAATTCACCCCTCCACTTT. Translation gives CASSVSGDNSPLHF.